One and the same sample provided the 9 T cell receptor beta chains below, sequenced in a study of T-cell reconstitution after alpha-beta-depleted transplantation in children (TCRdb year 2016). The treatment or condition label here, explained by the study, means: allogeneic hematopoietic cell transplantation with graft depleted of TCRalphabeta T cells and CD19 B cells. The library was produced with PCR. Sequencing used an Illumina HiSeq 2500. To normalize quantification of the TCRbeta repertoire, the TCR libraries were built with molecular barcoding that relied on unique molecular identifiers. The raw public data were reprocessed by TCRdb itself: fastp quality trimming at Q25, MiXCR clonotype calling, in-frame beta chains only. Each entry merges the rows of one CDR3 protein and shows their most common DNA and genes. The sample table records about 830,000 distinct CDR3 sequences; roughly 15% of these occur just once. The biggest ten clones account for under 6% of the sample.

This material consisted of PBMCs, mostly from graft donor cells, taken 360 days after TCRalphabeta/CD19-depleted stem cell transplant. The receptors derive from a male patient younger than 18 who had a stem cell transplant for acute lymphoblastic leukemia, so the T cells may come from the graft donor.

The chain joins TRBV4-1 to TRBJ2-7; 9 bases align to TRBD1. Germline values: CDR1 MGHRA, CDR2 YSYEKL. The length of the CDR3 is 15 residues. V shed 1 base, J shed 1 base, and the junction held 2 bases outside the gene matches. In nucleotides, the CDR3 is TGCGCCAGCAGCCAAGGGACAGGGGATTCCTACGAGCAGTACTTC. Amino acid sequence: CASSQGTGDSYEQYF.

The genes are TRBV20-1 and TRBJ2-1, with TRBD2 identical over 11 bases. This CDR3 comprises 19 residues. Germline V lookup: CDR1 DFQATT, CDR2 SNEGSKA (reference sequence). Unmatched junction bases numbered 10, after V lost 0 bases and J lost 0 bases. CDR3 DNA: TGCAGTGCTAGAGATAGGCTAGCGGGAGGTATAAGCTCCTACAATGAGCAGTTCTTC. Its protein product is CSARDRLAGGISSYNEQFF.

The chain has TRBV11-3 and TRBJ2-1; 10 nucleotides match TRBD2. This CDR3 region has 15 residues. Germline CDR1 and CDR2: SGHNT and YENEEA. Trimming at V came to 5 bases and at J to 7 bases, leaving 8 bases not matched to a gene. CDR3 DNA sequence: TGTGCCAGCAGCCAGCGGGAGGGCCAGAGAAATGAGCAGTTCTTC. Its translation is CASSQREGQRNEQFF.

The chain recombines TRBV12-3 or TRBV12-4 with TRBJ1-1; D is uncertain. V lost 5 bases and J 0 bases, leaving 10 bases between the germline ends. The CDR3 runs to 14 residues. This CDR3 is CASSIRVMNTEAFF. CDR3 coding DNA: TGTGCCAGCAGTATCAGAGTTATGAACACTGAAGCTTTCTTT.

The V gene is TRBV7-8, the J gene TRBJ2-2, with D perhaps matching TRBD1 or TRBD2 (6 bases each). Trimming removed 3 bases from V and 0 bases from J, with 20 bases in between. CDR3 length: 19 residues. Per the germline V gene, CDR1 is SGHVS and CDR2 is FQNEAQ. CDR3 residues: CASSFKRRRGNANTGELFF. The CDR3, as DNA: TGTGCCAGCAGCTTTAAGAGGAGGAGGGGGAACGCGAACACCGGGGAGCTGTTTTTT.

At least ten counts were recorded for this clonotype. The chain employs TRBV7-9 and TRBJ2-1; D call uncertain. Germline V gene sequence: CDR1 SEHNR, CDR2 FQNEAQ (reference sequence). Trimming took 5 bases from V and 7 from J, leaving 18 bases between them. The CDR3 loop spans 15 amino acids. The CDR3 spells CASSPRLPNPNEQFF. The CDR3 DNA reads TGTGCCAGCAGCCCCAGGCTCCCTAACCCAAATGAGCAGTTCTTC. Looking up the rest from reference TRBV7-9 and TRBJ2-1 gives the full variable domain: DTGVSQNPRHKITKRGQNVTFRCDPISEHNRLYWYRQTLGQGPEFLTYFQNEAQLEKSRLLSDRFSAERPKGSFSTLEIQRTEQGDSAMYLCASSPRLPNPNEQFFGPGTRLTVL.

The chain has TRBV6-1 and TRBJ1-5; 8 positions match TRBD1. The junction had 6 bases not matched to a gene; V was cut back by 4 bases and J by 4 bases. CDR1 is MNHNS and CDR2 is SASEGT in the germline V gene. This CDR3 has 15 residues. This CDR3 is CASSVDRGGNQPQHF. The CDR3 DNA reads TGTGCCAGCAGTGTCGACAGGGGTGGTAATCAGCCCCAGCATTTT.

This clonotype was observed a handful of times. The CDR3 nucleotides are TGTGCCACCAGCGCGGGAGGGGGCGCGAGGGACATTCAGTACTTC. Translating it yields CATSAGGGARDIQYF. The V call is TRBV15, the J call TRBJ2-4; 9 bases agree with TRBD2. The CDR3 loop spans 15 amino acids. Trimming removed 5 bases from V and 8 bases from J; junction bases left unmatched: 10. Germline CDR1 and CDR2: LNHNV and YYDKDF (reference sequence). Based on the CDR3 plus reference TRBV15 and TRBJ2-4, the full variable domain is DAMVIQNPRYQVTQFGKPVTLSCSQTLNHNVMYWYQQKSSQAPKLLFHYYDKDFNNEADTPDNFQSRRPNTSFCFLDIRSPGLGDTAMYLCATSAGGGARDIQYFGAGTRLSVL.

This clonotype was found a few times. The V call is TRBV19, the J call TRBJ2-1, with TRBD1 as a possible D gene (6 bases). The germline V gene encodes CDR1 LNHDA and CDR2 SQIVND (reference sequence). This CDR3 comprises 14 residues. V was clipped by 2 bases and J by 6 bases, with 11 bases between them. The CDR3 sequence: CASSIQGNSNEQFF. The CDR3 DNA follows: TGTGCCAGTAGTATACAGGGGAATAGCAATGAGCAGTTCTTC.